This record concerns one T cell receptor beta chain sequence. Its antigen is not identified. Both subsets, CD45RA+ naive and CD45RA-negative memory, were split from the CD4+ cells. The input for sorted-subset replicate PCRs was around 0.2 ug DNA, approximately 30,000 T cell genomes. This table comes from immunoSEQ multiplex PCR, and its TCRdb copy is limited to in-frame clones, with some not included. The table shows 2 million to 2.5 million clones, with 90% to 95% occurring only once. This entry is derived from a study of shared clonotypes between healthy human individuals. Study outcomes and limitations: Generation probabilities were higher for clonotypes shared across all four sorted-subset donors than for unshared ones. Clonotypes that were shared across a few donors made up around 5% of naive CD4 clonotypes.

Germline CDR1 and CDR2: SGHRS and YFSETQ. Trimming cost V 6 bases and J 6 bases; bases outside gene matches: 7. This CDR3 region has 15 residues. The V gene is TRBV5-1, the J gene TRBJ2-2; TRBD2 matches at 11 bases. Specimen: naive CD4+ T cells from PBMCs. This sample's subset: CD45RA+ positively selected. The TCR sequence derives from a man aged 18 to 30 in good health. Some clones in this sample may be carry-over from other donors' samples. Written as DNA, the CDR3 is TGCGCCAGCACCTCCACTAGCGGGAGTCCCGGGGAGCTGTTTTTT. Protein: CASTSTSGSPGELFF. Filled out from reference TRBV5-1 and TRBJ2-2, the complete variable domain reads KAGVTQTPRYLIKTRGQQVTLSCSPISGHRSVSWYQQTPGQGLQFLFEYFSETQRNKGNFPGRFSGRQFSNSRSEMNVSTLELGDSALYLCASTSTSGSPGELFFGEGSRLTVL.